This T cell receptor (beta chain) was retrieved from a study of cytomegalovirus exposure and HLA in healthy donors. Whole-study results and caveats: One variant, a missense change in DCLRE1C, was linked in a later analysis to TCR beta V- and J-gene trimming. A list of around 150 TCR beta chains associated with cytomegalovirus was given.

The V gene's germline CDR1 is SGHTA and CDR2 FQGNSA. Trimming pared 6 bases from V and 0 bases from J, leaving 8 bases between. The CDR3 consists of 13 residues. About this clone: Antigen unknown. This sample also contains other DNA sequences that code for the same CDR3.

Use of 60 Vbeta and 13 Jbeta primers characterized the PCR. Measured with immunoSEQ multiplex PCR; TCRdb has only the in-frame clones, and not every one. The data hold 130,000 or so clones, with roughly 70% observed a single time. This rearrangement joins TRBV7-2 to TRBJ1-2; weak D call: TRBD1 (5 bases). Sequencing used PBMCs. This TCR came from a man aged 40-50 years in good health and CMV-seropositive. CDR3 loop: CASSPQANYGYTF. CDR3 nucleotides: TGTGCCAGCAGTCCACAGGCTAACTATGGCTACACCTTC.